This TCR beta chain derives from a study of regulatory T cells in long-lasting Graves disease. Study conclusions and caveats: There was favoring of TRBV28, TRBJ1-2 and TRBJ2-5 in persistent disease.

Arm-PCR of CDR3 regions with iRepertoire HTBI primers generated TCR beta libraries. Original data processing: The identification of 55 to 70 TRBV and roughly 14 TRBJ segments was made across samples. TCRdb fed the multiplex PCR reads into MiXCR, producing one record per CDR3 protein. The authors' filters were not applied to this entry. The sample consists of approximately 690,000 distinct CDR3 sequences, about 30% of them appearing once. Documented time point: persistent/refractory GD, antithyroid drugs over 5 years with positive TRAb. RNA extracted from PBMCs served as the sequencing template. This clonotype appeared many times. The antigen is undetermined. With V trimmed by 6 bases and J by 2 bases, 10 bases remained unmatched. Germline V gives CDR1 SNHLY, CDR2 FYNNEI. CDR3 size: 16 residues.

The receptor was derived from a female donor with Graves disease. The sequencing used peripheral blood mononuclear cells (PBMCs), collected when the disease was refractory, from a patient treated with antithyroid drugs. The chain carries TRBV2 and TRBJ2-1, with 7 bases matching TRBD2. CDR3 bases: TGTGCCAGCAGCCGAGGTACTAGCGCGGCCTACAATGAGCAGTTCTTC. As protein: CASSRGTSAAYNEQFF.